These T cell receptor beta chains were read from a single sample in a study of blood T cell repertoires in COVID-19. This table comes from immunoSEQ multiplex PCR, and its TCRdb copy is limited to in-frame clones, with some not included. The sample consists of under 350,000 clones, around 86% of them appearing once. Sequencing was done on a sample of peripheral blood. The origin of the receptors is a human donor in a cohort sampled during active COVID-19. Each CDR3 is given with its conserved first and last residue. D genes are given only for firm matches. Not every row has a clone size; where given, it reads once, few, many or a size class.

j_call | clone_size | d_call | v_call | cdr3_nt | cdr3_aa
TRBJ1-5 | NA | TRBD1 | TRBV7-2 | TGTGCCAGCAGCTTTTTCGACAGGGGGTTAAATCAGCCCCAGCATTTT | CASSFFDRGLNQPQHF
TRBJ1-3 | NA | NA | TRBV24-1 | TGTGCCACCAGTGATAGCCAGGCCGCCTCTGGAAACACCATATATTTT | CATSDSQAASGNTIYF
TRBJ2-1 | NA | NA | TRBV6-5 | TGTGCCAGCAGTTACGATTCTAGGAACAATGAGCAGTTCTTC | CASSYDSRNNEQFF
TRBJ2-7 | NA | TRBD2 | TRBV7-6 | TGTGCCAGCAGTTCCGGACTAGCGGGAGCCTCCTACGAGCAGTACTTC | CASSSGLAGASYEQYF
TRBJ2-7 | NA | NA | TRBV5-4 | TGTGCCAGCAGCCCCCCAGGGGTTAGGTTGGAGCAGTACTTC | CASSPPGVRLEQYF
TRBJ2-3 | few | NA | TRBV7-8 | TGTGCCAGCAGCTTAGTGTTTTTGGGGTCGGGGACTAGCACAGATACGCAGTATTTT | CASSLVFLGSGTSTDTQYF
TRBJ2-5 | NA | NA | TRBV7-2 | TGTGCCAGCAGCTTAGATTTCCGGGAAGAGACCCAGTACTTC | CASSLDFREETQYF
TRBJ2-1 | NA | NA | TRBV27 | TGTGCCAGCAGGAGCGGGCTGTACAATGAGCAGTTCTTC | CASRSGLYNEQFF
TRBJ2-2 | NA | TRBD2 | TRBV5-1 | TGCGCCAGCCATGGGACTAGCGGAGATGGGGAGCTGTTTTTT | CASHGTSGDGELFF
TRBJ1-1 | once | TRBD1 | TRBV19 | TGTGCCAGTAGTCCGATGGGACAGGGGAACACTGAAGCTTTCTTT | CASSPMGQGNTEAFF
TRBJ1-1 | NA | TRBD1 | TRBV12-5 | TGTGCTAGTGGGACAGGGACCGGGGCTTTCTTT | CASGTGTGAFF
TRBJ1-2 | NA | NA | TRBV3-1/TRBV3-2 | TGTGCCAGCAGCCAAGATCTTGGCTACACCTTC | CASSQDLGYTF
TRBJ2-2 | NA | NA | TRBV19 | TGTGCCAGTAGGGGACAGCACGGGAGTGGCGGGGAGCTGTTTTTT | CASRGQHGSGGELFF
TRBJ1-6 | few | NA | TRBV9 | TGTGCCAGCAGCGTAGCCGGGACACCAGATTCACCCCTCCACTTT | CASSVAGTPDSPLHF
TRBJ1-5 | NA | NA | TRBV6-5 | TGTGCCACCAAAGCTGGGCCCGGAGGGCTGCCCCAGCATTTT | CATKAGPGGLPQHF
TRBJ2-2 | NA | NA | TRBV7-6 | TGTGCCAGCAGCCGAACGGGACTTAACACCGGGGAGCTGTTTTTT | CASSRTGLNTGELFF
TRBJ1-2 | NA | TRBD1 | TRBV19 | TGTGCCAGTAGTCCGTCGACAGGGGCGATCTATGGCTACACCTTC | CASSPSTGAIYGYTF
TRBJ2-3 | few | NA | TRBV3-1/TRBV3-2 | TGTGCCAGCAGCCAGTTCCCCCGGGAATCGCAGGATACGCAGTATTTT | CASSQFPRESQDTQYF
TRBJ1-2 | NA | TRBD1 | TRBV19 | TGTGCCAGTAGTGGACAGGGGTTCCACTATGGCTACACCTTC | CASSGQGFHYGYTF
TRBJ2-7 | NA | NA | TRBV13 | TGTGCCAGCAGCTTTAGCGGCGGGGTGGACGAGCAGTACTTC | CASSFSGGVDEQYF
TRBJ2-3 | many | NA | TRBV24-1 | TGTGCCACCAGCAACCCGGCGGAGCCAAATACGCAGTATTTT | CATSNPAEPNTQYF
TRBJ2-5 | NA | NA | TRBV2 | TGTGCCAGCAGTCCCGGGGTCCCCCGGTACTTC | CASSPGVPRYF
TRBJ1-5 | NA | NA | TRBV2 | TGTGCCAGCAGTGGAGGAGGGGAGGAAACTAAACCCCAGCATTTT | CASSGGGEETKPQHF
TRBJ1-2 | NA | NA | TRBV6-2/TRBV6-3 | TGTGCCAGCAGTTGGGTGAACGGCGGCGGCTACACCTTC | CASSWVNGGGYTF
TRBJ2-2 | NA | TRBD2 | TRBV2 | TGTGCCAGCAGTGCCAGGACTAGGAAGGCCGGGGAGCTGTTTTTT | CASSARTRKAGELFF
TRBJ1-1 | NA | NA | TRBV4-1 | TGCGCCAGCAGCCAAGAGAGGGGACTCCCCAACACTGAAGCTTTCTTT | CASSQERGLPNTEAFF
TRBJ1-6 | NA | NA | TRBV19 | TGTGCCAGTACCGTCCAGGGAATCTATAATTCACCCCTCCACTTT | CASTVQGIYNSPLHF
TRBJ2-4 | NA | TRBD1 | TRBV6-5 | TGTGCCAGCAGCGGACAGGGCGGAAAAAACATTCAGTACTTC | CASSGQGGKNIQYF
TRBJ2-5 | NA | TRBD2 | TRBV5-4 | TGTGCCAGCAGCTCGCCAGCGGGAGGGAAGGAGACCCAGTACTTC | CASSSPAGGKETQYF
TRBJ1-5 | NA | NA | TRBV9 | TGTGCCAGCAGCCAAGGGGGGGATAGCAATCAGCCCCAGCATTTT | CASSQGGDSNQPQHF
TRBJ2-7 | NA | TRBD1 | TRBV12-5 | TGTGCTAGTGGCCGAGGGACAGGGGGCGAGCAGTACTTC | CASGRGTGGEQYF
TRBJ2-6 | NA | TRBD1 | TRBV19 | TGTGCCAGTTCAAGGAGGGACAGGGTGTCTGGGGCCAACGTCCTGACTTTC | CASSRRDRVSGANVLTF
TRBJ2-1 | NA | TRBD2 | TRBV19 | TGTGCCAGTAGTAGTAGCGGGAGGACCAATGAGCAGTTCTTC | CASSSSGRTNEQFF
TRBJ2-3 | NA | NA | TRBV29-1 | TGCAGCGTTGAACAGAACACAGATACGCAGTATTTT | CSVEQNTDTQYF
TRBJ1-1 | NA | TRBD1 | TRBV7-9 | TGTGCCACTAGGACAGGAACAAGAATGAACACTGAAGCTTTCTTT | CATRTGTRMNTEAFF
TRBJ2-1 | NA | TRBD2 | TRBV19 | TGTGCCAGTAGCCCCGGACTAGCGGGAAACAATGAGCAGTTCTTC | CASSPGLAGNNEQFF
TRBJ2-7 | NA | TRBD1 | TRBV15 | TGTGCCACCAGGTCGACAGGGGGCTACGAGCAGTACTTC | CATRSTGGYEQYF
TRBJ2-3 | NA | TRBD1 | TRBV7-9 | TGTGCCAGCAGCCCGCGGACAGGAGAAGATACGCAGTATTTT | CASSPRTGEDTQYF
TRBJ2-3 | NA | TRBD2 | TRBV14 | TGTGCCAGCAGCCCCGGGACTAGCGGGACCTCCCCTAGCACAGATACGCAGTATTTT | CASSPGTSGTSPSTDTQYF
TRBJ1-4 | few | NA | TRBV21-1 | TGTGCCAGCAGTTGTGGCGGCAGGGGGCGTAAAAAACTGTTTTTT | CASSCGGRGRKKLFF
TRBJ1-5 | NA | NA | TRBV6-5 | TGTGCCAGCAGTTACTCCTATTATAGCAATCAGCCCCAGCATTTT | CASSYSYYSNQPQHF
TRBJ2-7 | NA | TRBD2 | TRBV5-8 | TGTGCCAGCAGCTTGCTCTTACGGACTAGCACCCACGAGCAGTACTTC | CASSLLLRTSTHEQYF
TRBJ2-5 | NA | TRBD2 | TRBV18 | TGTGCCAGCTCACCCGGCGGGAGGGCCTGGGAGACCCAGTACTTC | CASSPGGRAWETQYF
TRBJ1-2 | NA | NA | TRBV7-2 | TGTGCCACCAGAGCAGGGGTACCTTATGGCTACACCTTC | CATRAGVPYGYTF
TRBJ2-5 | NA | NA | TRBV3-1/TRBV3-2 | TGTGCCAGCAGCCGCACTGGGGGGGCCCAAGAGACCCAGTACTTC | CASSRTGGAQETQYF
TRBJ2-7 | NA | TRBD1 | TRBV18 | TGTGCCAGCTCACCGCCGGGACAGGGCCTCCTCGAGCAGTACTTC | CASSPPGQGLLEQYF
TRBJ1-2 | NA | NA | TRBV7-3 | TGTGCCAGCACCAGGGGCGGGGGCTATGGCTACACCTTC | CASTRGGGYGYTF
TRBJ1-6 | once | NA | TRBV7-2 | TGTGCCAGCAGCTTAGATAGCTTTTCACCCCTCCACTTT | CASSLDSFSPLHF